A single sample gave rise to the 32 T cell receptor beta chains below, sequenced in a study of immune evolution from preneoplasia to lung adenocarcinoma. The method was immunoSEQ multiplex PCR; TCRdb's version includes in-frame clones alone and lacks a portion of them. The table lists 3,700 or so clones, 82% of them singletons, with 6.5% to 8% in the top ten. Sequencing used FFPE invasive lung adenocarcinoma tissue. All receptors derive from a person aged 70 to 85 with invasive lung adenocarcinoma.

Remarks on this clone: A much larger clone lies one base from this, so it may be a read error. This chain uses TRBV6-1 with TRBJ1-2; 7 nucleotides align to TRBD1. The CDR3 totals 12 residues. Per germline, CDR1 MNHNS and CDR2 SASEGT. The CDR3 DNA reads as TGTGTCAGCCGCCGACAGGGCAGTGGCTACACCTTC. This translates into CVSRRQGSGYTF.

The rearrangement links TRBV6-6 to TRBJ2-1, with 13 bases fitting TRBD2. This CDR3 comprises 15 residues. From germline, CDR1 is MNHNY and CDR2 SVGAGI (reference sequence). V dropped 2 bases and J dropped 6; count of bases not matched to a gene: 1. The chain's CDR3 is CASSYGTSGINEQFF. The CDR3, as DNA: TGTGCCAGCAGTTACGGGACTAGCGGGATCAATGAGCAGTTCTTC.

This rearrangement joins TRBV27 to TRBJ2-7; D uncertain. CDR3 length equals 13 residues. Per germline, CDR1 MNHEY and CDR2 SMNVEV (reference sequence). Trimming removed 3 bases at V and 6 bases at J, with 12 bases between. The CDR3 sequence is CASSLVREGEQYF. CDR3 DNA: TGTGCCAGCAGTTTGGTTAGGGAAGGCGAGCAGTACTTC.

The chain links TRBV18 to TRBJ2-2, with a tentative D call TRBD1 (5 bases). V dropped 0 bases and J dropped 5 bases, with 13 bases sitting between them. This CDR3 contains 16 residues. Germline-derived CDR1 and CDR2 are KGHSH and LQKENI. For the CDR3, the DNA is TGTGCCAGCTCACCACCACTTACAGGCGTAACCGGGGAGCTGTTTTTT. Amino acid sequence: CASSPPLTGVTGELFF.

This chain joins TRBV10-3 and TRBJ2-7, with a tentative D call TRBD1 (6 bases). CDR3 size: 13 residues. Germline lookup yields CDR1 ENHRY and CDR2 SYGVKD. V dropped 6 bases and J dropped 2 bases, with 11 bases sitting between them. The CDR3 DNA is TGTGCCATCAGATCACAGGGAGCCTACGAGCAGTACTTC. This sequence encodes CAIRSQGAYEQYF.

The chain links TRBV6-5 to TRBJ2-2; D is possibly TRBD2 (6 bases). The CDR3 runs to 13 residues. V was cut by 8 bases and J by 5 bases, with 12 bases left in between. Germline loops: CDR1 MNHEY, CDR2 SVGAGI. CDR3 sequence: CASGLRMTGELFF. Here the CDR3 DNA reads TGTGCCAGCGGACTACGAATGACCGGGGAGCTGTTTTTT.

The chain links TRBV15 to TRBJ2-5; D gene ambiguous. The ends were cut back, 5 bases at V and 2 bases at J, with 12 bases in the middle. CDR1 is LNHNV and CDR2 is YYDKDF in the germline V gene (reference sequence). The CDR3 contains 14 residues. CDR3 coding DNA: TGTGCCACCAGCCTCGAAGGTTCTCAAGAGACCCAGTACTTC. It encodes CATSLEGSQETQYF.

The V call is TRBV2, the J call TRBJ1-5, with a possible D match to TRBD1 (6 bases). Between the trimmed V and J ends, which lost 8 bases and 7 bases, there was a span of 15 bases. This CDR3 comprises 13 residues. CDR1 is SNHLY and CDR2 is FYNNEI in the germline V gene. CDR3 DNA: TGTGCCAGCGGGGGGGAACAGGGCCAGCCCCAGCATTTT. Translating gives CASGGEQGQPQHF.

V usage is TRBV7-2 and J usage is TRBJ1-2, with 7 bases that match TRBD1. CDR3 length: 13 amino acids. From germline, CDR1 is SGHTA and CDR2 FQGNSA. V was clipped by 2 bases and J by 8 bases; unmatched bases: 5. CDR3 residues: CASSLNRGEGYTF. Written as DNA, the CDR3 is TGTGCCAGCAGCTTAAACAGGGGCGAAGGCTACACCTTC.

The chain recombines TRBV29-1 with TRBJ2-5; D call uncertain. CDR1 SQVTM and CDR2 ANQGSEA come from the germline V gene. The CDR3 loop spans 13 amino acids. V lost 4 bases and J 1 base, leaving 10 bases between the germline ends. This CDR3 is CSVASFRQETQYF. Written as DNA, the CDR3 is TGCAGCGTTGCTAGTTTCCGCCAAGAGACCCAGTACTTC.

The rearrangement uses TRBV12-5 and TRBJ2-6, with D tentatively TRBD1 (5 bases). The V end was cut by 3 bases, the J end by 5 bases, with 20 bases between. This CDR3 has 18 amino acids. The V gene's germline CDR1 is LGHNT and CDR2 FRNRAP. CDR3 nucleotide sequence: TGTGCTAGTGGTTTAAGTCATGCAGGACAAAGTCGGGCCAACGTCCTGACTTTC. Its translation: CASGLSHAGQSRANVLTF. Complete variable domain (other parts from reference TRBV12-5 and TRBJ2-6): DARVTQTPRHKVTEMGQEVTMRCQPILGHNTVFWYRQTMMQGLELLAYFRNRAPLDDSGMPKDRFSAEMPDATLATLKIQPSEPRDSAVYFCASGLSHAGQSRANVLTFGAGSRLTVL.

Here the CDR3 DNA reads TGTGCCATCAAAAGAGCGGGAGGGGGGGATACGCAGTATTTT. This encodes CAIKRAGGGDTQYF. The chain joins TRBV10-3 to TRBJ2-3; 10 nucleotides match TRBD2. The CDR3 is 14 residues long. V dropped 7 bases and J dropped 6; count of bases not matched to a gene: 7. Germline V gene data show CDR1 as ENHRY and CDR2 as SYGVKD.

This sequence joins TRBV6-1 and TRBJ1-2; TRBD1 matches at 7 bases. V was clipped by 2 bases and J by 5 bases; unmatched bases: 5. This CDR3 is built from 14 residues. Germline CDR1 reads MNHNS; CDR2 reads SASEGT. The CDR3 DNA sequence: TGTGCCAGCAGTGAATACAGGGGAGGATATGGCTACACCTTC. As protein: CASSEYRGGYGYTF.

This clone was counted once. V and J are TRBV15 and TRBJ2-3, with no clear D. With 0 bases removed from V and 5 bases from J, the gap between germline ends came to 9 bases. The CDR3 contains 14 residues. The germline V gene has CDR1 LNHNV and CDR2 YYDKDF (reference sequence). The CDR3 is CATSRDALVDTQYF. The CDR3 DNA sequence: TGTGCCACCAGCAGAGATGCCCTGGTAGATACGCAGTATTTT.

Concerning this clone itself: The germline gene is not matched at one end of the junction; a read error may be the cause. The rearrangement joins TRBV7-9 to TRBJ2-3, with 9 bases matching TRBD2. Germline CDR1 SEHNR, CDR2 FQNEAQ (reference sequence). There are 15 residues in the CDR3. The chain's CDR3 is CASSPSGVETDMQYF. Here the CDR3 DNA reads TGTGCCAGCAGCCCTAGCGGGGTAGAAACAGATATGCAGTATTTT.

The rearrangement links TRBV5-8 to TRBJ1-1; D is undetermined. CDR3 size: 13 residues. Germline V CDR1 and CDR2: SGHTS, YDEGEE. Trimming took 7 bases from V and 0 from J, leaving 10 bases between them. The CDR3 here is CASAFQVNTEAFF. The CDR3 DNA is TGTGCCAGCGCATTCCAGGTGAACACTGAAGCTTTCTTT.

This clone came up once. The chain carries TRBV19 and TRBJ2-7; D is perhaps TRBD1 (6 bases). CDR3 length: 13 residues. Germline loops: CDR1 LNHDA, CDR2 SQIVND (reference sequence). The V end lost 7 bases, the J end lost 1 base, and 11 bases lay between the germline ends. The CDR3 sequence: CASTGRGSYEQYF. The CDR3 DNA reads TGTGCCAGTACAGGCAGGGGATCCTACGAGCAGTACTTC.

The chain has TRBV7-8 and TRBJ2-7; unclear D gene. Germline lookup yields CDR1 SGHVS and CDR2 FQNEAQ. Trimming removed 0 bases from V and 7 bases from J, with 13 bases in between. This CDR3 is 14 amino acids long. This CDR3 is CASSLAPTTREQYF. DNA of the CDR3: TGTGCCAGCAGCTTAGCACCGACGACGAGGGAGCAGTACTTC.

This clone was found once. This rearrangement joins TRBV18 to TRBJ2-2; maybe TRBD2 (6 bases). V lost 6 bases to trimming and J lost 6 bases, with 17 bases between them. Per germline, CDR1 KGHSH and CDR2 LQKENI. This CDR3 comprises 15 residues. Here the CDR3 reads CASSPASGAAGELFF. Here the CDR3 DNA reads TGTGCCAGCTCCCCAGCATCGGGAGCGGCCGGGGAGCTGTTTTTT.

The rearrangement links TRBV11-3 to TRBJ2-7; TRBD2 is a possible D gene (5 bases). The germline CDR1 and CDR2 sequences are SGHNT and YENEEA. The CDR3 contains 17 residues. Trimming pared 4 bases from V and 0 bases from J, leaving 19 bases between. CDR3 in amino acids: CASSSQGGLPGSYEQYF. In DNA form, the CDR3 reads TGTGCCAGCAGCTCCCAAGGCGGGCTCCCGGGCTCCTACGAGCAGTACTTC.

This chain uses TRBV29-1 with TRBJ2-3, with TRBD2 matching over 12 bases. Germline V gene sequence: CDR1 SQVTM, CDR2 ANQGSEA. V was clipped by 6 bases and J by 2 bases; unmatched bases: 6. The CDR3 spans 15 residues. Written as DNA, the CDR3 is TGCAGCGTCGGGACTAGCGGGTATGACACAGATACGCAGTATTTT. Amino acid sequence: CSVGTSGYDTDTQYF.

The CDR3 nucleotides are TGTGCCAGCAGCGACGCCGGGAACACAGATACGCAGTATTTT. Translating it yields CASSDAGNTDTQYF. J is TRBJ2-3 and V is TRBV11-1; D is possibly TRBD2 (5 bases). CDR1 and CDR2 from the germline V gene are SGHAT and FQDESV (reference sequence). The CDR3 length is 14 residues. The V and J ends lost 5 bases and 2 bases respectively, with 11 bases between them.

The chain joins TRBV6-4 to TRBJ2-5, with TRBD1 as a possible D gene (6 bases). V was pared by 6 bases and J by 1 base, with 9 bases between. Germline V gene lookup returns CDR1 MRHNA and CDR2 SNTAGT. The CDR3 runs 13 residues. CDR3 sequence (DNA): TGTGCCAGCAGCCGGGACATCCAAGAGACCCAGTACTTC. Translated: CASSRDIQETQYF.

The rearrangement uses TRBV14 and TRBJ2-7; 9 nucleotides agree with TRBD1. Germline CDR1 reads SGHDN; CDR2 reads FVKESK. The CDR3 has 16 amino acids. V lost 3 bases and J lost 6; bases outside the gene matches: 12. In nucleotides, the CDR3 is TGTGCCAGCAGCCAGAACGGACAGGGGATAGGGGGCGAGCAGTACTTC. It yields the protein CASSQNGQGIGGEQYF.

The chain links TRBV5-5 to TRBJ2-2; D perhaps matches TRBD1 (5 bases). The CDR3 runs to 19 residues. The V gene's germline CDR1 is SGHKS and CDR2 YYEKEE (reference sequence). V gave up 0 bases and J gave up 4 bases, with 22 bases separating them. CDR3 sequence: CASSLVPRPAAGITGELFF. The DNA for the CDR3 is TGTGCCAGCAGCTTGGTACCCCGACCGGCGGCAGGGATCACCGGGGAGCTGTTTTTT.

The V call is TRBV30, the J call TRBJ1-5; perhaps TRBD1 as D (6 bases). This CDR3 comprises 14 residues. V was cut by 3 bases and J by 9 bases, with 18 bases left in between. Germline values: CDR1 GTSNPN, CDR2 SVGIG (reference sequence). CDR3 nucleotide sequence: TGTGCCTGGAGCCCCGGGACACCTGGGGGGCCCCAGCATTTT. Translation gives CAWSPGTPGGPQHF.

The chain links TRBV27 to TRBJ2-3; maybe TRBD1 (6 bases). The length of the CDR3 is 17 residues. Germline CDR1 MNHEY, CDR2 SMNVEV (reference sequence). V lost 5 bases and J lost 2, with 20 bases in between. Here the CDR3 DNA reads TGTGCCAGCAGTACATCACAGGGAGTCCCTAACACAGATACGCAGTATTTT. As protein: CASSTSQGVPNTDTQYF.

V and J are TRBV28 and TRBJ2-2; tentatively, D is TRBD2 (6 bases). CDR3 length: 13 amino acids. Per germline, CDR1 MDHEN and CDR2 SYDVKM. Between the trimmed V and J ends, which lost 7 bases and 7 bases, there was a span of 13 bases. The chain's CDR3 is CASTGARGGELFF. The CDR3 DNA follows: TGTGCCAGCACCGGGGCGCGGGGCGGGGAGCTGTTTTTT.

The chain combines TRBV9 with TRBJ2-5; 9 nucleotides align to TRBD2. The CDR3 extends over 14 amino acids. The V segment lost 3 bases and the J segment 6 bases; nucleotides outside the gene matches: 6. CDR1 and CDR2 from the germline V gene are SGDLS and YYNGEE. The CDR3 DNA follows: TGTGCCAGCAGCGATAGCGGGAGTGTAAAGACCCAGTACTTC. This sequence encodes CASSDSGSVKTQYF. The complete variable domain, with remaining parts taken from reference TRBV9 and TRBJ2-5, reads DSGVTQTPKHLITATGQRVTLRCSPRSGDLSVYWYQQSLDQGLQFLIQYYNGEERAKGNILERFSAQQFPDLHSELNLSSLELGDSALYFCASSDSGSVKTQYFGPGTRLLVL.

The chain joins TRBV7-3 to TRBJ2-2; D unclear. V was cut by 3 bases and J by 3 bases, with 2 bases left in between. Looked up from germline, CDR1 is SGHTA and CDR2 is FQGTGA. The CDR3 has 12 residues. The CDR3 DNA sequence: TGTGCCAGCAGCTTTCACACCGGGGAGCTGTTTTTT. Translation gives CASSFHTGELFF.

The chain joins TRBV7-8 to TRBJ2-7; 7 bases align to TRBD1. V lost 0 bases, J lost 1 base, and 9 bases stayed unmatched. The CDR3 contains 17 residues. Germline CDR1 SGHVS, CDR2 FQNEAQ. This CDR3 reads CASSLAKRGPVSYEQYF. The CDR3 bases are TGTGCCAGCAGCTTAGCGAAAAGGGGGCCGGTGTCCTACGAGCAGTACTTC.

CDR3 sequence (DNA): TGTGCCAGCAGCCTGGTGGGGGGAACCCAGTACTTC. Encoded protein: CASSLVGGTQYF. The rearrangement joins TRBV7-9 to TRBJ2-5; D might be TRBD2 (6 bases). The CDR3 loop spans 12 amino acids. Germline V CDR1 and CDR2: SEHNR, FQNEAQ (reference sequence). V was trimmed by 5 bases and J by 8 bases, leaving 12 bases between them.